The entry below describes one TCR beta chain. Its antigen remains unidentified. The data stem from a study of vaccination and CD4 T cells after COVID-19. The treatment denotes: 10-day PBMC culture with coronavirus spike peptide pools or control peptides (ViraFEST assay). The unexposed donor provided CD4+ T cells, which were taken before the COVID-19 pandemic (2011-2018). The CDR3 runs to 17 residues. CD4+ T cells that had been cultured provided DNA sequenced with the Oncomine TCR Beta short-read assay. TCRdb analysed the PCR reads with MiXCR anew, one entry per CDR3 protein. The data show about 7,600 distinct CDR3 sequences, with 50% seen just once and nearly 25% held by the top ten.

Material: CD4+ T cells from blood, cultured in vitro. This receptor was obtained from a human donor in good health. The chain links TRBV21-1 to TRBJ2-5; TRBD2 is taken as the D call from the table, unchecked against the DNA. TRBV21-1 is described as a pseudogene. CDR3 sequence (DNA): TGTGCCAGCAGCAAAGAAGTGGCGGGAGGGAGGGTTGAGACCCAGTACTTC. The encoded protein is CASSKEVAGGRVETQYF.